What follows describes a single T cell receptor (beta chain). TRB rearrangements were amplified by multiplex PCR with BIOMED2 TRB-A/B primers. Via MiXCR, TCRdb re-called the multiplex PCR reads, giving one row per CDR3 protein. Here the sample spans 13,000 to 15,000 distinct CDR3 sequences, 25% to 35% being singletons. The data are from a study of T and B cells in COVID-19 patients. Blood genomic DNA input for TRB amplification was 250-500 ng. V shed 8 bases, J shed 7 bases, and the junction held 11 bases outside the gene matches. Germline V CDR1 and CDR2: MNHEY, SVGAGI. CDR3 length: 14 amino acids. The origin of this receptor is a human donor who had recovered from COVID-19. The chain employs TRBV6-5 and TRBJ2-7; 10 bases agree with TRBD1. Sequencing was performed on blood. The CDR3 DNA follows: TGTGCCAGCCTTAGGGACAGGGGCTCTTGGGAGCAGTACTTC. This encodes CASLRDRGSWEQYF.